This TCR beta chain derives from a study of blood T cell repertoires in COVID-19. Study overall: The United States, Italy and Spain provided the acute and convalescent COVID-19 samples.

Original handling: Amplification from reference gene primers served as the basis for estimated nucleated cell counts. The data were produced by immunoSEQ multiplex PCR, yet TCRdb's version contains in-frame clones alone and is incomplete. The V and J calls and clone size come from that table; D and trimming were worked out from the DNA. The table has approximately 91,000 clones, approximately 72% seen once. Germline V gene lookup returns CDR1 GTSNPN and CDR2 SVGIG (reference sequence). V was shortened by 0 bases and J by 6 bases, with 8 bases between the two germline ends. This CDR3 is 12 amino acids long. This clone was observed a few times.

This sequence joins TRBV30 and TRBJ1-1; D gene ambiguous. The TCR comes from a man between 65 and 85 years old with acute or convalescent COVID-19. The specimen was peripheral blood. In DNA, the CDR3 is TGTGCCTGGAGTGTACGCGTCGCTGAAGCTTTCTTT. Translated, it gives CAWSVRVAEAFF.